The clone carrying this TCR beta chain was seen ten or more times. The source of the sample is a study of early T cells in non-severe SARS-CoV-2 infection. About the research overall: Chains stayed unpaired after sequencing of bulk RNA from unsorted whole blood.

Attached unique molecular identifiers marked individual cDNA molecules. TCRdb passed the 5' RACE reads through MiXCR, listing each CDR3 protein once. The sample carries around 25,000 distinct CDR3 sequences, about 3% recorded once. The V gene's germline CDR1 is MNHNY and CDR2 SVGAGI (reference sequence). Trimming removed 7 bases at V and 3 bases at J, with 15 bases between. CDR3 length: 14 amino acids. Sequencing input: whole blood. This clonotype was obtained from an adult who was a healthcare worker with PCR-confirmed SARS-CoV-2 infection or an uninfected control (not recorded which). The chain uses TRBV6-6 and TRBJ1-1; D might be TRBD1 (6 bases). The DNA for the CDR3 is TGTGCCAGCACCCAGGGGATCGAGGACACTGAAGCTTTCTTT. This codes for CASTQGIEDTEAFF.